These 9 T cell receptor beta chains originate from one sample sequenced in a study of identical twins. A single record per CDR3 protein comes from TCRdb applying MiXCR to the 5' RACE reads. This repertoire shows about 490,000 distinct CDR3 sequences, about 15% found once; its top ten account for nearly 0.45%. These data are also associated with another study on yellow fever vaccine responses in identical twins.

Source material: CD4+ T cells sorted from blood. The receptors shown here come from a woman aged 18-29 years in good health.

This clonotype was seen a handful of times. The V and J genes are TRBV11-2 and TRBJ2-3; 8 bases are a match to TRBD2. The CDR3 runs 19 residues. The V gene end was trimmed by 1 base and the J gene end by 2 bases; junction bases not matched to a gene: 14. Germline loops: CDR1 SGHAT, CDR2 FQNNGV. The CDR3 region is CASSLGSAAGLVFTDTQYF. For the CDR3, the DNA is TGTGCCAGCAGCTTAGGATCCGCTGCGGGACTAGTCTTCACAGATACGCAGTATTTT.

This clonotype turned up a few times. V usage is TRBV11-2 and J usage is TRBJ1-2, with TRBD1 matching 8 bases. The CDR3 totals 15 residues. V shed 3 bases and J 2 bases; nucleotides not matched to a gene: 5. Per germline, CDR1 SGHAT and CDR2 FQNNGV. DNA for the CDR3: TGTGCCAGCAGCTTCGGCCAGGGGGCGAACTATGGCTACACCTTC. Residues: CASSFGQGANYGYTF. Using reference TRBV11-2 and TRBJ1-2 for the parts outside the CDR3, the full variable domain is EAGVAQSPRYKIIEKRQSVAFWCNPISGHATLYWYQQILGQGPKLLIQFQNNGVVDDSQLPKDRFSAERLKGVDSTLKIQPAKLEDSAVYLCASSFGQGANYGYTFGSGTRLTVV.

This clonotype was seen more than once but under ten times. V and J are TRBV15 and TRBJ2-3; no clear D gene. This CDR3 region has 14 residues. V was pared by 0 bases and J by 0 bases, with 4 bases between. The V gene's germline CDR1 is LNHNV and CDR2 YYDKDF (reference sequence). The CDR3 DNA reads as TGTGCCACCAGCAGAGAACTTAGCACAGATACGCAGTATTTT. This gives the protein CATSRELSTDTQYF.

This clonotype was counted a few times. V is TRBV12-3 or TRBV12-4 and J is TRBJ1-4, with 10 positions matching TRBD1. The junction had 3 bases not matched to a gene; V was cut back by 3 bases and J by 5 bases. This CDR3 spans 15 amino acids. In DNA form, the CDR3 reads TGTGCCAGCAGTTTCAGGGGACAGGGGAATGAAAAACTGTTTTTT. It encodes CASSFRGQGNEKLFF.

CDR3 sequence reads: CAISQQGEEEKLFF. The CDR3 region has the DNA TGTGCCATCAGTCAACAGGGGGAAGAGGAAAAACTGTTTTTT. The chain has TRBV10-3 and TRBJ1-4, with 8 bases that match TRBD1. The V gene end was trimmed by 5 bases and the J gene end by 8 bases; junction bases not matched to a gene: 7. There are 14 residues in the CDR3. Per the germline V gene, CDR1 is ENHRY and CDR2 is SYGVKD.

The chain has TRBV5-1 and TRBJ1-1; TRBD1 might be the D (6 bases). Trimming left V 0 bases short and J 6 bases short, with 12 bases between. There are 14 residues in the CDR3. Germline lookup yields CDR1 SGHRS and CDR2 YFSETQ. This CDR3 reads CASSLADRSSEAFF. The CDR3 DNA follows: TGCGCCAGCAGCTTGGCTGACAGGTCCTCTGAAGCTTTCTTT.

This clonotype showed up just a few times. The chain links TRBV20-1 to TRBJ2-5, with TRBD2 matching 10 bases. The V segment lost 6 bases and the J segment 0 bases; nucleotides outside the gene matches: 7. CDR1 DFQATT and CDR2 SNEGSKA come from the germline V gene (reference sequence). The CDR3 covers 15 residues. The CDR3 coding sequence is TGCAGTGCACCTAGCGGGAGAAAGTACCAAGAGACCCAGTACTTC. The encoded protein is CSAPSGRKYQETQYF.

On this clonotype itself: The junction differs from germline at one of its ends, possibly a read error. J is TRBJ2-1 and V is TRBV5-1; 8 bases agree with TRBD1. Looked up from germline, CDR1 is SGHRS and CDR2 is YFSETQ. The CDR3 is 11 amino acids. The CDR3 DNA reads as TGCGCCAGCCTCCCCCCCGGACAGGGCGTCTTC. Translation gives CASLPPGQGVF.

The chain couples TRBV20-1 to TRBJ2-5, with D tentatively TRBD2 (5 bases). The CDR3 covers 14 residues. V gave up 7 bases and J gave up 2 bases, with 17 bases separating them. Germline V gene data show CDR1 as DFQATT and CDR2 as SNEGSKA (reference sequence). In DNA form, the CDR3 reads TGCAGTGTTCGGAGTTCAGCGGAACAAGAGACCCAGTACTTC. This gives the protein CSVRSSAEQETQYF.